The 5 T cell receptor beta chains below were found in one sample sequenced in a study of shared clonotypes between healthy human individuals. Assay used: immunoSEQ multiplex PCR; TCRdb lists only in-frame clones, some missing. The sample records 1.4 million or so clones, approximately 98.5% being singletons. The sample taken for sequencing was naive CD4+ T cells sorted from blood. The subset was: CD45RA+ positively selected. The origin of the receptors is a man aged 25 to 40 in good health.

The chain is built from TRBV6-6 and TRBJ2-1; D gene ambiguous. Trimming stripped 4 bases from V and 9 bases from J, with 10 bases between. The CDR3 contains 12 residues. CDR1 and CDR2 from the germline V gene are MNHNY and SVGAGI (reference sequence). The CDR3 nucleotides read TGTGCCAGCAGTTTTCCTTTGGGTGAGCAGTTCTTC. Translated: CASSFPLGEQFF.

V is TRBV10-3 and J is TRBJ2-3; TRBD1 aligns across 7 bases. The germline gives CDR1 ENHRY, CDR2 SYGVKD. CDR3 size: 13 residues. The trim removed 4 bases at V and 3 bases at J, leaving 1 base unmatched. CDR3 DNA: TGTGCCATCAGTGTGGACAGGACAGATACGCAGTATTTT. Translating gives CAISVDRTDTQYF.

The rearrangement links TRBV18 to TRBJ2-1; D is unresolved. CDR1 KGHSH and CDR2 LQKENI come from the germline V gene. This CDR3 has 15 amino acids. The V and J ends lost 3 bases and 6 bases respectively, with 15 bases between them. This CDR3 is CASSPLTNPANEQFF. The CDR3 DNA is TGTGCCAGCTCACCTCTAACTAACCCCGCCAATGAGCAGTTCTTC.

This clone was picked up a small number of times. This chain connects TRBV18 to TRBJ1-2; D unresolved. Trimming took off 2 bases at V and 14 bases at J, with 18 bases between the two ends. The CDR3 has 13 amino acids. Germline lookup yields CDR1 KGHSH and CDR2 LQKENI. The CDR3 DNA follows: TGTGCCAGCTCACCAAACACAGCCCAGGCACCGACCTTC. Its protein is CASSPNTAQAPTF. Complete variable domain (other parts from reference TRBV18 and TRBJ1-2): NAGVMQNPRHLVRRRGQEARLRCSPMKGHSHVYWYRQLPEEGLKFMVYLQKENIIDESGMPKERFSAEFPKEGPSILRIQQVVRGDSAAYFCASSPNTAQAPTFGSGTRLTVV.

This clone was found once. Other DNA sequences within the sample encode an identical CDR3. The V and J genes are TRBV5-4 and TRBJ2-7; 10 nucleotides match TRBD1. This CDR3 is 14 amino acids long. The germline CDR1 and CDR2 sequences are SGHNT and YYREEE (reference sequence). J lost 3 bases, V lost 4 bases, and 4 bases had no gene match. The CDR3 DNA follows: TGTGCCAGCAGCGGCGGACAGGGGGTCTACGAGCAGTACTTC. Amino acids: CASSGGQGVYEQYF.